A single sample gave rise to the 21 T cell receptor beta chains below, sequenced in a study of human versus mouse CDR3 diversity and MHC coevolution. The assay was immunoSEQ multiplex PCR, and TCRdb's table has in-frame clones only and misses some. Of roughly 80,000 clones in the sample, 80% to 95% were seen once. Sample: naive CD4+ T cells from blood. The subset is: CD45RO-negative CD62L-positive naive CD4 T cells. These receptors all stem from a person aged 30 to 69 in good health.

This clone was picked up a small number of times. This chain connects TRBV28 to TRBJ1-5; D is ambiguous. The CDR3 is 13 residues long. Trimming shortened V by 6 bases and J by 2 bases, and 8 bases separated the two germline ends. Germline CDR1 is MDHEN and CDR2 is SYDVKM. Here the CDR3 reads CASRTGGNQPQHF. CDR3 nucleotides: TGTGCCAGCAGGACCGGGGGCAATCAGCCCCAGCATTTT.

Here the CDR3 DNA reads TGTGCCACCAGCAGAGATCCCGGGATGGGAGCCAAAAACATTCAGTACTTC. It encodes CATSRDPGMGAKNIQYF. The rearrangement uses TRBV15 and TRBJ2-4, with D tentatively TRBD2 (5 bases). Trimming took off 0 bases at V and 0 bases at J, with 12 bases between the two ends. CDR1 and CDR2 from the germline V gene are LNHNV and YYDKDF (reference sequence). The CDR3 runs 17 residues.

This sequence joins TRBV4-1 and TRBJ2-7; D is possibly TRBD2 (5 bases). Germline loops: CDR1 MGHRA, CDR2 YSYEKL. Trimming cost V 4 bases and J 3 bases, with 19 bases left between them. This CDR3 is built from 16 residues. The DNA of the CDR3 is TGCGCCAGCAGCCCGCTGGTGAGGGCCACCCTCTACGAGCAGTACTTC. This translates into CASSPLVRATLYEQYF.

The rearrangement joins TRBV29-1 to TRBJ1-3; D is possibly TRBD1 (5 bases). CDR1 is SQVTM and CDR2 is ANQGSEA in the germline V gene. The CDR3 contains 12 residues. V was pared by 6 bases and J by 7 bases, with 13 bases between. The CDR3 DNA follows: TGCAGCGTGGGGACTGGTGGCAACACCATATATTTT. This sequence encodes CSVGTGGNTIYF.

V is TRBV7-9 and J is TRBJ1-2; D ambiguous. V was cut by 5 bases and J by 2 bases, with 12 bases left in between. Germline V gene data show CDR1 as SEHNR and CDR2 as FQNEAQ (reference sequence). This CDR3 is built from 14 residues. The CDR3 spells CASSPRAGNYGYTF. Written as DNA, the CDR3 is TGTGCCAGCAGCCCCCGGGCGGGGAACTATGGCTACACCTTC. Looking up the rest from reference TRBV7-9 and TRBJ1-2 gives the full variable domain: DTGVSQNPRHKITKRGQNVTFRCDPISEHNRLYWYRQTLGQGPEFLTYFQNEAQLEKSRLLSDRFSAERPKGSFSTLEIQRTEQGDSAMYLCASSPRAGNYGYTFGSGTRLTVV.

The genes are TRBV10-3 and TRBJ2-3, with 7 bases lining up with TRBD2. After removal of 2 bases from V and 3 bases from J, the junction contained 2 bases not matched to a gene. Per the germline V gene, CDR1 is ENHRY and CDR2 is SYGVKD. This CDR3 spans 14 amino acids. The CDR3 bases are TGTGCCATCAGTGAGATCGGGGGGACAGATACGCAGTATTTT. Its translation is CAISEIGGTDTQYF.

V and J are TRBV27 and TRBJ1-4, with 10 bases lining up with TRBD1. Germline-derived CDR1 and CDR2 are MNHEY and SMNVEV (reference sequence). This CDR3 is 16 amino acids long. The ends lost 7 bases at V and 7 bases at J; junction bases unmatched: 12. The CDR3 protein is CASTRTGQGMGEKLFF. Written as DNA, the CDR3 is TGTGCCAGCACCCGAACGGGACAGGGGATGGGTGAAAAACTGTTTTTT.

This sequence joins TRBV14 and TRBJ2-1; tentative D call: TRBD2 (6 bases). V lost 4 bases and J 2 bases, leaving 18 bases between the germline ends. There are 17 residues in the CDR3. Germline V gene data show CDR1 as SGHDN and CDR2 as FVKESK. The CDR3: CASSLNSGTLTYNEQFF. In nucleotides, the CDR3 is TGTGCCAGCAGCCTCAACTCGGGGACTTTGACCTACAATGAGCAGTTCTTC.

The J gene is TRBJ1-2, the V gene TRBV28; no reliable D call. V lost 6 bases and J 0 bases, leaving 11 bases between the germline ends. The germline CDR1 and CDR2 sequences are MDHEN and SYDVKM. This CDR3 contains 14 residues. CDR3 region: CASSDERTNYGYTF. As DNA, the CDR3 is TGTGCCAGCAGCGACGAGCGGACTAACTATGGCTACACCTTC.

In this sample, this clone turned up once. The rearrangement uses TRBV4-2 and TRBJ1-1, with D unresolved. The ends were cut back, 0 bases at V and 5 bases at J, with 7 bases in the middle. Germline V gene sequence: CDR1 LGHNA, CDR2 YNFKEQ. This CDR3 comprises 13 residues. CDR3 nucleotides: TGTGCCAGCAGCCAAGACGGGTGGACTGAAGCTTTCTTT. It specifies CASSQDGWTEAFF.

The V call is TRBV9, the J call TRBJ2-3; 10 bases map to TRBD2. The CDR3 has 18 residues. The germline V gene has CDR1 SGDLS and CDR2 YYNGEE. The V segment lost 4 bases and the J segment 3 bases; nucleotides outside the gene matches: 14. CDR3 DNA: TGTGCCAGCAGCCAAGATCTGACCTCTAGCGGGAGAACAGATACGCAGTATTTT. It is translated as CASSQDLTSSGRTDTQYF. Filled out from reference TRBV9 and TRBJ2-3, the complete variable domain reads DSGVTQTPKHLITATGQRVTLRCSPRSGDLSVYWYQQSLDQGLQFLIQYYNGEERAKGNILERFSAQQFPDLHSELNLSSLELGDSALYFCASSQDLTSSGRTDTQYFGPGTRLTVL.

The V call is TRBV7-8, the J call TRBJ1-3; D is unclear. V lost 0 bases and J lost 4, with 4 bases in between. The CDR3 totals 13 residues. Per the germline V gene, CDR1 is SGHVS and CDR2 is FQNEAQ. The CDR3 DNA reads TGTGCCAGCAGCTTAGCTGGCGGAAACACCATATATTTT. As protein: CASSLAGGNTIYF.

This chain connects TRBV6-6 to TRBJ1-4, with 8 bases lining up with TRBD1. CDR1 is MNHNY and CDR2 is SVGAGI in the germline V gene (reference sequence). The CDR3 consists of 14 residues. V trimming: 6 bases; J trimming: 6 bases; junction bases outside the gene matches: 6. This chain's CDR3 is CASSQGAPDEKLFF. The CDR3 DNA is TGTGCCAGCAGCCAGGGGGCCCCTGATGAAAAACTGTTTTTT.

This clone was recorded a few times. This sequence joins TRBV5-1 and TRBJ2-2, with 8 bases aligning to TRBD1. Germline lookup yields CDR1 SGHRS and CDR2 YFSETQ. V lost 5 bases to trimming and J lost 3 bases; unmatched junction nucleotides: 9. The CDR3 totals 16 residues. The CDR3 loop reads CASSFVAGGHTGELFF. The CDR3 DNA reads TGCGCCAGCAGTTTTGTCGCAGGGGGCCACACCGGGGAGCTGTTTTTT. The variable domain in full, completed from reference TRBV5-1 and TRBJ2-2, reads KAGVTQTPRYLIKTRGQQVTLSCSPISGHRSVSWYQQTPGQGLQFLFEYFSETQRNKGNFPGRFSGRQFSNSRSEMNVSTLELGDSALYLCASSFVAGGHTGELFFGEGSRLTVL.

V is TRBV7-9 and J is TRBJ2-5; TRBD2 matches 12 bases. The J call is in doubt because the DNA end fits TRBJ2-7 better. The CDR3 spans 17 residues. Germline V gives CDR1 SEHNR, CDR2 FQNEAQ (reference sequence). This CDR3 is CASSYHLAGGSSYEQYF. CDR3 DNA sequence: TGTGCCAGCAGCTACCATCTAGCGGGAGGGAGCTCCTACGAGCAGTACTTC.

The V gene is TRBV11-3, the J gene TRBJ2-1, with a possible D match to TRBD2 (5 bases). CDR3 size: 13 residues. The V gene lost 1 base and the J gene lost 10 bases, with 11 bases spanning the gap. Germline V gene sequence: CDR1 SGHNT, CDR2 YENEEA. The CDR3 sequence is CASSLAGRGEQFF. CDR3 coding DNA: TGTGCCAGCAGCTTAGCCGGGCGCGGGGAGCAGTTCTTC.

This chain uses TRBV7-9 with TRBJ2-7, with 7 bases that match TRBD2. The V gene's germline CDR1 is SEHNR and CDR2 FQNEAQ (reference sequence). V was clipped by 3 bases and J by 4 bases; unmatched bases: 9. The CDR3 contains 15 residues. This chain's CDR3 is CASSFPLGGGYEQYF. The CDR3 coding sequence is TGTGCCAGCAGCTTTCCACTTGGGGGAGGGTACGAGCAGTACTTC.

Comments on this clone: One end of the junction varies from germline; a read error may be responsible. The chain recombines TRBV5-4 with TRBJ1-2; D not resolved. The CDR3 is 15 amino acids. Germline lookup yields CDR1 SGHNT and CDR2 YYREEE (reference sequence). CDR3 nucleotide sequence: TGTGCCAGCAGCTTGGCCGGGCGGTATGACTACGGCTACACCTTC. It encodes CASSLAGRYDYGYTF.

The rearrangement joins TRBV7-9 to TRBJ2-7, with a tentative D call TRBD1 (6 bases). Germline V gene lookup returns CDR1 SEHNR and CDR2 FQNEAQ (reference sequence). The CDR3 totals 14 residues. V was trimmed by 8 bases and J by 5 bases, leaving 19 bases between them. The CDR3 bases are TGTGCCAGCGGGCAGGGGAATCTTTTCGACGAGCAGTACTTC. Translating it yields CASGQGNLFDEQYF.

The V gene is TRBV5-4, the J gene TRBJ2-1; D gene uncertain. The V and J ends lost 1 base and 7 bases respectively, with 9 bases between them. Germline V gene sequence: CDR1 SGHNT, CDR2 YYREEE (reference sequence). The CDR3 spans 13 residues. CDR3 loop: CASSLKARNEQFF. CDR3 coding DNA: TGTGCCAGCAGCTTGAAAGCGCGGAATGAGCAGTTCTTC.

The chain is built from TRBV10-2 and TRBJ2-5; 7 nucleotides align to TRBD1. The J call may be wrong; the DNA end is better matched by TRBJ2-7. CDR3 length equals 16 residues. CDR1 is WSHSY and CDR2 is SAAADI in the germline V gene. In nucleotides, the CDR3 is TGCGCCAGCAGTGAGTCTGGCAGGCCCAGGGGGTTCGAGCAGTACTTC. Translated, it gives CASSESGRPRGFEQYF.